Listed here are 26 T cell receptor beta chains from one sample, sequenced in a study of blood T cell repertoires in COVID-19. Measured with immunoSEQ multiplex PCR; TCRdb has only the in-frame clones, and not every one. The sample consists of more than 95,000 clones, roughly 82% of them appearing once. Sequenced material: peripheral blood. These receptors were obtained from a human donor in a cohort sampled during active COVID-19.

The rearrangement links TRBV15 to TRBJ2-1, with 9 positions matching TRBD2. Germline V gene data show CDR1 as LNHNV and CDR2 as YYDKDF (reference sequence). The CDR3 is 16 amino acids. V lost 0 bases and J lost 5; bases outside the gene matches: 5. The CDR3 is CATSRDAAGGHNEQFF. Here the CDR3 DNA reads TGTGCCACCAGCAGAGACGCCGCGGGGGGGCACAATGAGCAGTTCTTC. The complete variable domain, with remaining parts taken from reference TRBV15 and TRBJ2-1, reads DAMVIQNPRYQVTQFGKPVTLSCSQTLNHNVMYWYQQKSSQAPKLLFHYYDKDFNNEADTPDNFQSRRPNTSFCFLDIRSPGLGDTAMYLCATSRDAAGGHNEQFFGPGTRLTVL.

The V call is TRBV4-3, the J call TRBJ2-2, with D possibly TRBD1 on 7 matching bases. Germline loops: CDR1 LGHNA, CDR2 YSLEER. The germline V and J ends were trimmed by 1 base and 2 bases, with 23 bases remaining between them. This CDR3 has 20 amino acids. This CDR3 is CASSQGRISGDRSNTGELFF. For the CDR3, the DNA is TGCGCCAGCAGCCAAGGTCGTATTTCGGGGGACAGATCCAACACCGGGGAGCTGTTTTTT.

The chain couples TRBV20-1 to TRBJ2-1, with 7 bases fitting TRBD2. V was pared by 3 bases and J by 6 bases, with 5 bases of the junction left unmatched. The CDR3 consists of 13 residues. Germline V gene sequence: CDR1 DFQATT, CDR2 SNEGSKA (reference sequence). This CDR3 reads CSASPGGGNEQFF. Written as DNA, the CDR3 is TGCAGTGCTAGTCCTGGCGGGGGCAATGAGCAGTTCTTC.

V is TRBV27 and J is TRBJ2-2; weak D call: TRBD2 (7 bases). Trimming took 3 bases from V and 2 from J, leaving 13 bases between them. The CDR3 is 16 residues long. CDR1 is MNHEY, CDR2 SMNVEV, per germline (reference sequence). This CDR3 is CASSFGGGPNTGELFF. The CDR3 DNA follows: TGTGCCAGCAGTTTCGGCGGGGGCCCTAACACCGGGGAGCTGTTTTTT.

The rearrangement joins TRBV4-2 to TRBJ2-2; no reliable D call. Trimming pared 0 bases from V and 2 bases from J, leaving 10 bases between. CDR1 and CDR2 from the germline V gene are LGHNA and YNFKEQ. The CDR3 covers 16 residues. The CDR3 nucleotides read TGTGCCAGCAGCCAAGAAACGACGGGTAACACCGGGGAGCTGTTTTTT. Its translation: CASSQETTGNTGELFF.

The V and J genes are TRBV25-1 and TRBJ1-1; D perhaps matches TRBD1 (5 bases). The CDR3 loop spans 15 amino acids. The germline V gene has CDR1 MGHDK and CDR2 SYGVNS. Trimming cost V 1 base and J 3 bases, with 12 bases left between them. In DNA, the CDR3 is TGTGCCAGCAGTGAATGGCAGGGAGGGGACACTGAAGCTTTCTTT. It encodes CASSEWQGGDTEAFF.

The chain uses TRBV5-1 and TRBJ2-7; D ambiguous. The CDR3 loop spans 13 amino acids. V lost 2 bases, J lost 7 bases, and 13 bases lay in between. Germline values: CDR1 SGHRS, CDR2 YFSETQ. This chain's CDR3 is CASSFSSQVEQYF. The CDR3 coding sequence is TGCGCCAGCAGCTTCTCAAGCCAAGTTGAGCAGTACTTC.

This sequence joins TRBV19 and TRBJ1-3; the match to TRBD1 covers 7 bases. CDR1 and CDR2 (germline): LNHDA, SQIVND (reference sequence). This CDR3 contains 15 residues. Trimming at V came to 6 bases and at J to 0 bases, leaving 5 bases not matched to a gene. The DNA of the CDR3 is TGTGCCAGTAGCCGGGACAGCTACTCTGGAAACACCATATATTTT. Its protein is CASSRDSYSGNTIYF.

The chain carries TRBV29-1 and TRBJ1-1; D is possibly TRBD1 (6 bases). The CDR3 extends over 14 amino acids. From germline, CDR1 is SQVTM and CDR2 ANQGSEA. With 7 bases removed from V and 2 bases from J, the gap between germline ends came to 17 bases. CDR3 DNA sequence: TGCAGCGCCTCAGGGGCCGGGACCAACACTGAAGCTTTCTTT. It yields the protein CSASGAGTNTEAFF.

The V and J genes are TRBV5-1 and TRBJ2-7; TRBD1 matches 7 bases. The germline CDR1 and CDR2 sequences are SGHRS and YFSETQ. CDR3 length equals 14 residues. V was pared by 3 bases and J by 1 base, with 4 bases of the junction left unmatched. In DNA form, the CDR3 reads TGCGCCAGCAGCTGGACGGGACAGTCCTACGAGCAGTACTTC. Encoded protein: CASSWTGQSYEQYF.

The chain joins TRBV3-1 (or the pseudogene TRBV3-2) to TRBJ1-1, with 7 nucleotides matching TRBD1. The CDR3 totals 15 residues. V trimming: 0 bases; J trimming: 3 bases; junction bases outside the gene matches: 4. The germline gives CDR1 LGHDT, CDR2 YNNKEL (reference sequence). The CDR3 is CASSQDGQGDTEAFF. The DNA of the CDR3 is TGTGCCAGCAGCCAAGATGGCCAGGGGGACACTGAAGCTTTCTTT.

The DNA of the CDR3 is TGTGCCAGCAGCTTAGATCAGGAAGCTTTCTTT. Translating it yields CASSLDQEAFF. The chain couples TRBV11-3 to TRBJ1-1; no reliable D call. The V end lost 0 bases, the J end lost 8 bases, and 4 bases lay between the germline ends. Germline V gives CDR1 SGHNT, CDR2 YENEEA. The CDR3 is 11 residues long.

V and J are TRBV5-5 and TRBJ2-5; 7 bases are shared with TRBD2. The germline V gene encodes CDR1 SGHKS and CDR2 YYEKEE (reference sequence). After removal of 1 base from V and 5 bases from J, the junction contained 5 bases not matched to a gene. The CDR3 totals 14 residues. The CDR3 loop reads CASSLREGRETQYF. The CDR3 nucleotides are TGTGCCAGCAGCTTGAGGGAGGGCCGGGAGACCCAGTACTTC. The full variable domain, its missing parts supplied by reference TRBV5-5 and TRBJ2-5, is DAGVTQSPTHLIKTRGQQVTLRCSPISGHKSVSWYQQVLGQGPQFIFQYYEKEERGRGNFPDRFSARQFPNYSSELNVNALLLGDSALYLCASSLREGRETQYFGPGTRLLVL.

The CDR3 reads CASSPTIGQGVRAFF. The CDR3 nucleotides are TGTGCCAGCTCACCCACCATTGGACAGGGGGTTCGAGCTTTCTTT. The genes are TRBV18 and TRBJ1-1; 10 nucleotides agree with TRBD1. Germline-derived CDR1 and CDR2 are KGHSH and LQKENI. The CDR3 contains 15 residues. V lost 3 bases and J lost 10; bases outside the gene matches: 11. The full variable domain, rest sourced from reference TRBV18 and TRBJ1-1, is NAGVMQNPRHLVRRRGQEARLRCSPMKGHSHVYWYRQLPEEGLKFMVYLQKENIIDESGMPKERFSAEFPKEGPSILRIQQVVRGDSAAYFCASSPTIGQGVRAFFGQGTRLTVV.

This chain joins TRBV5-5 and TRBJ1-1, with 7 bases lining up with TRBD1. The germline V gene encodes CDR1 SGHKS and CDR2 YYEKEE (reference sequence). This CDR3 has 14 residues. Losses at the gene ends were 4 bases for V and 3 bases for J; bases not matched to a gene: 6. The CDR3 DNA sequence: TGTGCCAGCAGCCCACGGGACAGCGACACTGAAGCTTTCTTT. Translation gives CASSPRDSDTEAFF.

The chain has TRBV6-1 and TRBJ1-1; 8 nucleotides agree with TRBD1. CDR3 length equals 17 residues. The trim removed 3 bases at V and 4 bases at J, leaving 13 bases unmatched. The germline V gene encodes CDR1 MNHNS and CDR2 SASEGT. The CDR3 DNA reads TGTGCCAGCAGTGAGGACAGGGCACAATGGCGGAGCACTGAAGCTTTCTTT. Residues: CASSEDRAQWRSTEAFF.

V and J are TRBV18 and TRBJ2-3; TRBD2 matches at 7 bases. The CDR3 is 15 amino acids. Germline CDR1 is KGHSH and CDR2 is LQKENI. V shed 3 bases and J 1 base; nucleotides not matched to a gene: 4. The CDR3 nucleotides are TGTGCCAGCTCACCGTTGGCGGGGGGCACAGATACGCAGTATTTT. Its protein is CASSPLAGGTDTQYF.

V gene TRBV19 combines with J gene TRBJ1-5, with 7 bases fitting TRBD1. The CDR3 length is 15 residues. J gave up 7 bases and V 7 bases, and 13 bases lay outside the gene matches. Per germline, CDR1 LNHDA and CDR2 SQIVND (reference sequence). CDR3: CASTPQGPRGQPQHF. CDR3 DNA: TGTGCCAGTACCCCACAGGGGCCCCGGGGACAGCCCCAGCATTTT.

The rearrangement links TRBV9 to TRBJ2-1, with 10 bases that match TRBD2. With 0 bases clipped from V and 6 bases from J, the junction kept 3 bases outside the gene matches. CDR1 and CDR2 from the germline V gene are SGDLS and YYNGEE. The CDR3 contains 15 residues. The CDR3 loop reads CASSVGSGGINEQFF. The CDR3 DNA reads TGTGCCAGCAGCGTAGGTAGCGGGGGGATCAATGAGCAGTTCTTC.

This chain links TRBV19 with TRBJ1-1; TRBD1 might be the D (6 bases). Trimming took 8 bases from V and 0 from J, leaving 10 bases between them. This CDR3 contains 13 residues. Germline V gene lookup returns CDR1 LNHDA and CDR2 SQIVND (reference sequence). For the CDR3, the DNA is TGTGCCAGTCGGGCAGGGGTGAACACTGAAGCTTTCTTT. This translates into CASRAGVNTEAFF.

The chain couples TRBV4-3 to TRBJ2-6, with 10 bases aligning to TRBD1. Per the germline V gene, CDR1 is LGHNA and CDR2 is YSLEER. There are 21 residues in the CDR3. V shed 1 base and J 1 base; nucleotides not matched to a gene: 13. The CDR3 protein is CASSQGRGRQGAWSGANVLTF. The CDR3 DNA sequence: TGCGCCAGCAGCCAAGGGAGAGGCCGACAGGGGGCTTGGTCTGGGGCCAACGTCCTGACTTTC.

V and J are TRBV19 and TRBJ1-4; 10 positions match TRBD1. Germline assignment: CDR1 LNHDA and CDR2 SQIVND (reference sequence). V lost 5 bases and J lost 6; bases outside the gene matches: 3. CDR3 length equals 14 residues. CDR3 sequence: CASSDRGLDEKLFF. The CDR3 DNA sequence: TGTGCCAGTAGTGACAGGGGGCTAGATGAAAAACTGTTTTTT.

The J gene is TRBJ1-1, the V gene TRBV6-2 or TRBV6-3; TRBD1 matches at 7 bases. V gave up 2 bases and J gave up 2 bases; unmatched junction bases: 8. Germline lookup yields CDR1 MNHEY and CDR2 SVGEGT. This CDR3 region has 16 residues. The CDR3, as DNA: TGTGCCAGCAGTTACAGGGGGCCTCCCCAAAACACTGAAGCTTTCTTT. Translation gives CASSYRGPPQNTEAFF.

V is TRBV5-1 and J is TRBJ1-3; no reliable D call. V was clipped by 0 bases and J by 4 bases, with 14 bases between them. Germline V gene sequence: CDR1 SGHRS, CDR2 YFSETQ. The CDR3 length is 16 residues. Here the CDR3 reads CASSLVGSLGGNTIYF. DNA for the CDR3: TGCGCCAGCAGCTTGGTGGGGAGTTTGGGAGGAAACACCATATATTTT.

This chain joins TRBV19 and TRBJ1-6; D possibly corresponds to TRBD1 (5 bases). CDR1 is LNHDA, CDR2 SQIVND, per germline (reference sequence). This CDR3 has 14 amino acids. The V end was cut by 5 bases, the J end by 9 bases, with 14 bases between. Written as DNA, the CDR3 is TGTGCCAGTAGTTCAACCAGGGTCGGTTCACCCCTCCACTTT. Translating it yields CASSSTRVGSPLHF.

The rearrangement links TRBV5-1 to TRBJ1-1, with a weak D call TRBD1 (6 bases). Trimming took 7 bases from V and 5 from J, leaving 18 bases between them. Germline lookup yields CDR1 SGHRS and CDR2 YFSETQ. The CDR3 is 14 residues long. CDR3 amino acids: CASQGGALGTEAFF. The DNA for the CDR3 is TGCGCCAGCCAAGGGGGGGCCTTGGGGACTGAAGCTTTCTTT.